The source of this T cell receptor beta chain is a study of graft-versus-host responses after intestinal transplantation (dated by TCRdb to about 2021). In the study overall: Recipients received multivisceral, liver-intestinal, or isolated intestinal transplants. To identify alloreactive clones, pre-transplant mixed lymphocyte reaction products were sequenced and compared with unstimulated pre-transplant donor and recipient T cells. Donor T cell macrochimerism was defined as a peak of at least 4% donor T cells among recipient peripheral blood mononuclear cells. The cohort enrolled 20 to 30 intestinal transplant recipients including one retransplant, and a few patients lacking pretransplant specimens were excluded. Every recipient was given anti-thymocyte globulin induction, then maintenance tacrolimus and steroids for about three years. Samples from a few later patients were sequenced in-house on an Illumina MiSeq with MiXCR processing rather than by the commercial service. After intestinal transplantation, graft-versus-host and host-versus-graft alloreactive T cell clones in the graft, circulation and bone marrow were tracked using bulk TCR-beta CDR3 sequencing.

Study-wide findings and limitations: In the allografts of patients with donor T cell macrochimerism, GvH to HvG T cell clonal ratios were high. GvH clones turned up in recipient bone marrow, with some appearing earlier in ileal mucosa or blood, a pattern consistent with an intestinal mucosal origin. The conclusions were limited by the relatively low number and heterogeneity of the intestinal transplant patients. Early after transplant, peak levels of circulating GvH clones were associated with declines in HvG clones.

On this clone: Its antigen remains unidentified. The record has no base qualities; no much larger clone is one base away.

Blood samples were collected up to 4 times in the first month after transplant and then at least monthly when available. Library creation used the immunoSEQ multiplex PCR assay. For most patients, genomic DNA was subjected to high-throughput TCR-beta CDR3 sequencing by Adaptive Biotechnologies. Regarding the original processing steps: Adaptive's ImmunoSEQ software supplied the TCR sequencing data for approximately 18 patients, while MiXCR and VDJtools were used to process a few other patients. CDR3 nucleotide sequences shared between donor and recipient were removed because the origin of such sequences could not be assigned. To count as alloreactive, a clone needed at least 2-fold expansion over unstimulated cells and a minimum CFSE-low frequency of 0.002% (template counts) or 0.001% (read counts). Clones were considered mappable if detected in sequenced pre-transplant spleen, lymph node, or MLR CFSE-low populations of the donor or recipient. Cumulative frequency of alloreactive clones was calculated as a percentage of all sequences weighted by copy number. In TCRdb, the immuneACCESS table is reduced to in-frame sequences with V and J assigned. These tables do not hold every clone; where another copy was compared, an unresolved V gene accounts for under half, and the others remain unexplained. From that table come the V and J calls and clone size; the DNA was used to work out D and trimming. The sample table lists 9,500 to 13,000 clones, about 92% of them with a count of one. The biggest ten clones account for 3.6% of the sample.

Trimming takes 5 bases off V and 5 bases off J; junction bases not matched to a gene: 12. There are 16 amino acids in the CDR3, from cysteine to phenylalanine inclusive. Solely the CDR3 DNA is kept, with 48 bases framed from the first base. CDR1 is given as SEHNR and CDR2 as FQNEAQ, both from the germline V gene (reference sequence). The V and J segments used are TRBV7-9 and TRBJ2-5; TRBD1 lines up with 9 middle nucleotides. The TCR originated in a human patient who received an intestinal transplant, so some T cells may come from the graft donor. The specimen was PBMCs, collected roughly 45 days after intestinal transplantation. CDR3 reads: CASSPTDRGQGETQYF. At the DNA level, the sequence is TGTGCCAGCAGCCCTACGGACAGGGGTCAGGGGGAGACCCAGTACTTC.